The rows below give T cell receptor beta chains drawn from one sample of a study of blood T cell repertoires in COVID-19. Method: immunoSEQ multiplex PCR; TCRdb's copy keeps in-frame clones and lacks some. The sample gives 130,000 to 150,000 clones, about nine tenths of which show up once; roughly a tenth is in the top ten. The sample consisted of peripheral blood. These receptors came from a man aged 50-60 years with active or convalescent COVID-19. Each CDR3 is given with its conserved first and last residue. A D gene is named only where the DNA matches it firmly. Clone size is not always given. Where it is, it says once, few, many or a class for expanded clones.

D: NA; size: NA; J: TRBJ1-1; length: 13; V: TRBV29-1; DNA: TGCAGCCCCCAGGGAGGTATGAACACTGAAGCTTTCTTT; CDR3: CSPQGGMNTEAFF
D: TRBD2; size: NA; J: TRBJ2-1; length: 14; V: TRBV19; DNA: TGTGCCAGTACCTTTAGCGGGAGTCGGAATGAGCAGTTCTTC; CDR3: CASTFSGSRNEQFF
D: NA; size: NA; J: TRBJ2-7; length: 16; V: TRBV5-1; DNA: TGCGCCAGCAGCATGGGGGGGAGAACAGGGAACTACGAGCAGTACTTC; CDR3: CASSMGGRTGNYEQYF
D: TRBD1; size: NA; J: TRBJ2-5; length: 14; V: TRBV5-1; DNA: TGCGCCAGCAGCGAGACAGGGCGGGCGGAGACCCAGTACTTC; CDR3: CASSETGRAETQYF
D: TRBD2; size: NA; J: TRBJ2-7; length: 17; V: TRBV7-2; DNA: TGTGCCAGCAGCTTAGCGCCTAGCGGGAGGTCACCCTACGAGCAGTACTTC; CDR3: CASSLAPSGRSPYEQYF
D: NA; size: NA; J: TRBJ1-1; length: 15; V: TRBV5-6; DNA: TGTGCCAGCAGCTTGGTCTGGGGCGCAAGAACTGAAGCTTTCTTT; CDR3: CASSLVWGARTEAFF
D: TRBD1; size: few; J: TRBJ1-6; length: 15; V: TRBV11-2; DNA: TGTGCCAGCAGCACACGACAGGGACCTAATTCACCCCTCCACTTT; CDR3: CASSTRQGPNSPLHF
D: NA; size: NA; J: TRBJ1-5; length: 14; V: TRBV19; DNA: TGTGCCAGTAGTATGATGGGGGGAAACCAGCCCCAGCATTTT; CDR3: CASSMMGGNQPQHF
D: NA; size: few; J: TRBJ1-4; length: 15; V: TRBV9; DNA: TGTGCCAGCAGCCCACGACAGGCGGCGCGGGAAAAACTGTTTTTT; CDR3: CASSPRQAAREKLFF
D: NA; size: NA; J: TRBJ2-3; length: 13; V: TRBV5-5; DNA: TGTGCCAGCAGCTTCCAACAGGGTGATACGCAGTATTTT; CDR3: CASSFQQGDTQYF
D: NA; size: NA; J: TRBJ2-1; length: 16; V: TRBV5-1; DNA: TGCGCCAGCAGCCTCGGACTAGTTGGGGGGGCCAATGAGCAGTTCTTC; CDR3: CASSLGLVGGANEQFF
D: TRBD1; size: NA; J: TRBJ1-5; length: 16; V: TRBV18; DNA: TGTGCCAGCTCACCACTCGGACAGGGAGGCAATCAGCCCCAGCATTTT; CDR3: CASSPLGQGGNQPQHF
D: NA; size: NA; J: TRBJ1-5; length: 12; V: TRBV6-5; DNA: TGTGCCAGCAGTCCCTCCAGTCAGCCCCAGCATTTT; CDR3: CASSPSSQPQHF
D: TRBD1; size: NA; J: TRBJ2-3; length: 14; V: TRBV29-1; DNA: TGCAGCGTTTACAGGGGATTACGCACAGATACGCAGTATTTT; CDR3: CSVYRGLRTDTQYF
D: TRBD2; size: few; J: TRBJ2-5; length: 18; V: TRBV28; DNA: TGTGCCAGCAGTTTACGGACTAGCGGGAGTCTGAAGTGGGGGACCCAGTACTTC; CDR3: CASSLRTSGSLKWGTQYF
D: TRBD1; size: NA; J: TRBJ1-5; length: 16; V: TRBV19; DNA: TGTGCCAGTAGTAGACTACAGGGGTATAGCAATCAGCCCCAGCATTTT; CDR3: CASSRLQGYSNQPQHF
D: NA; size: few; J: TRBJ2-3; length: 16; V: TRBV7-9; DNA: TGTGCCAGCAGCTTAGCGCGTGGGGCCGGCACAGATACGCAGTATTTT; CDR3: CASSLARGAGTDTQYF
D: NA; size: few; J: TRBJ1-1; length: 13; V: TRBV6-2/TRBV6-3; DNA: TGTGCCAGCAGTCGAGATCAGCGGTGGGAAGCTTTCTTT; CDR3: CASSRDQRWEAFF
D: NA; size: NA; J: TRBJ1-5; length: 13; V: TRBV12-3/TRBV12-4; DNA: TGTGCCAGCAGTTCTGGGGCAAATCAGCCCCAGCATTTT; CDR3: CASSSGANQPQHF
D: TRBD2; size: once; J: TRBJ2-3; length: 17; V: TRBV28; DNA: TGTGCCAGCAGTCCCCCGGGACTACCTCCTAGCACAGATACGCAGTATTTT; CDR3: CASSPPGLPPSTDTQYF
D: NA; size: NA; J: TRBJ1-2; length: 13; V: TRBV11-2; DNA: TGTGCCAGCAGCTTAGACGGGATTTATGGCTACACCTTC; CDR3: CASSLDGIYGYTF
D: NA; size: NA; J: TRBJ2-3; length: 16; V: TRBV5-1; DNA: TGCGCCAGCAGCCCCCGACCGGGTGAGCACACAGATACGCAGTATTTT; CDR3: CASSPRPGEHTDTQYF
D: NA; size: NA; J: TRBJ2-5; length: 14; V: TRBV2; DNA: TGTGCCAGCAGTGACAGCAGACGGGGAGAGACCCAGTACTTC; CDR3: CASSDSRRGETQYF
D: NA; size: NA; J: TRBJ2-7; length: 11; V: TRBV20-1; DNA: TGCAGTGGGGGCGGTACCTACGAGCAGTACTTC; CDR3: CSGGGTYEQYF
D: NA; size: NA; J: TRBJ1-6; length: 13; V: TRBV12-3/TRBV12-4; DNA: TGTGCCAGCAGTTCAGGGAATAATTCACCCCTCCACTTT; CDR3: CASSSGNNSPLHF
D: TRBD1; size: NA; J: TRBJ1-4; length: 15; V: TRBV16; DNA: TGTGCCAGCAGCCAATCGGGACAGAAGAATGAAAAACTGTTTTTT; CDR3: CASSQSGQKNEKLFF
D: NA; size: NA; J: TRBJ1-1; length: 18; V: TRBV6-1; DNA: TGTGCCAGCAGGGAAGACAGATCCATCCGTTTTGAGAACACTGAAGCTTTCTTT; CDR3: CASREDRSIRFENTEAFF
D: TRBD1; size: NA; J: TRBJ2-7; length: 14; V: TRBV29-1; DNA: TGCAGCGTCATCACCGGGACAGGGGCCTACGAGCAGTACTTC; CDR3: CSVITGTGAYEQYF
D: NA; size: NA; J: TRBJ1-6; length: 15; V: TRBV2; DNA: TGTGCCAGCAGTGAGGAGGGGACCTATAATTCACCCCTCCACTTT; CDR3: CASSEEGTYNSPLHF
D: NA; size: few; J: TRBJ1-2; length: 14; V: TRBV28; DNA: TGTGCCAGCAGTCCCTCAGTCCTGCTTGGTGGCTACACCTTC; CDR3: CASSPSVLLGGYTF
D: TRBD1; size: once; J: TRBJ2-2; length: 14; V: TRBV29-1; DNA: TGCAGCGTCCAACAGGGGTTAAACACCGGGGAGCTGTTTTTT; CDR3: CSVQQGLNTGELFF
D: TRBD2; size: NA; J: TRBJ2-7; length: 20; V: TRBV5-4; DNA: TGTGCCAGCAGCTTGTTCCCAGGCCGAACTAGCGGGCTTAGATCCTACGAGCAGTACTTC; CDR3: CASSLFPGRTSGLRSYEQYF
D: NA; size: NA; J: TRBJ2-3; length: 11; V: TRBV12-3/TRBV12-4; DNA: TGTGCCAGCAGGTCGGCAGATACGCAGTATTTT; CDR3: CASRSADTQYF
D: TRBD2; size: NA; J: TRBJ2-5; length: 17; V: TRBV5-1; DNA: TGCGCCAGCAGCTTCTCTTTCGGTAGCGGGCTAAAAGAGACCCAGTACTTC; CDR3: CASSFSFGSGLKETQYF
D: TRBD1; size: NA; J: TRBJ2-7; length: 15; V: TRBV6-2/TRBV6-3; DNA: TGTGCCAGCAGTATTTCCGGGACAGGGGGCGGCGAGCAGTACTTC; CDR3: CASSISGTGGGEQYF
D: NA; size: NA; J: TRBJ1-1; length: 15; V: TRBV27; DNA: TGTGCCAGCAGTTTCACTGGCCCTGCGGGGACTGAAGCTTTCTTT; CDR3: CASSFTGPAGTEAFF
D: TRBD1; size: few; J: TRBJ1-6; length: 13; V: TRBV6-2/TRBV6-3; DNA: TGTGCCAGCAGCGGGGACAGGGGGTTACCCCTCCACTTT; CDR3: CASSGDRGLPLHF